The clone carrying this T cell receptor beta chain was counted at least ten times. Its antigen remains unidentified. These data are taken from a study of T cells in Graves' hyperthyroidism and ophthalmopathy. This CDR3 is built from 14 residues. Germline assignment: CDR1 MGHRA and CDR2 YSYEKL. Trimming at V came to 4 bases and at J to 3 bases, leaving 6 bases not matched to a gene. General study findings and limits: Blood also carried most thyroid clonotypes expanded above 0.001.

It was RNA transcripts that yielded the amplified TCR beta CDR3 regions. During a first-round RT-PCR of the TCR CDR3, the HTBI primer set was used. TCRdb called the multiplex PCR reads again in MiXCR, with one record for every CDR3 protein. Among fewer than 900,000 distinct CDR3 sequences listed, around 20% were seen once. This clonotype originated in a woman aged 50 to 60 with Graves' hyperthyroidism that later progressed to Graves' ophthalmopathy. The chain recombines TRBV4-1 with TRBJ2-7, with TRBD1 matching over 7 bases. The sample taken for sequencing was blood. In nucleotides, the CDR3 is TGCGCCAGCAGCCCCGGGACAGTGAGCTACGAGCAGTACTTC. As protein: CASSPGTVSYEQYF.